The 24 T cell receptor beta chains reported below all come from one sample, sequenced in a study of naive and memory T cell subsets. Findings of the study overall: A few larger clonotypes appeared in naive repertoires, especially CD8, possibly memory cells re-expressing CD45RA.

An equimolar mix of two oligonucleotides served as the beta constant-region primer for TRBC1 and TRBC2. Nested alpha and beta constant-region primers with the SP2 primer drove four PCR rounds on ligated cDNA. A single record per CDR3 protein comes from TCRdb applying MiXCR to the UMI-ligation and nested PCR reads. Of about 150,000 distinct CDR3 sequences in the sample, approximately 22% were seen once. Antigens for these TCRs are unknown. The specimen sequenced was naive CD4+ T cells from blood. The receptors stem from a human donor in good health.

The V gene is TRBV15, the J gene TRBJ2-1; no definite D call. Germline V lookup: CDR1 LNHNV, CDR2 YYDKDF (reference sequence). The V end lost 5 bases, the J end lost 8 bases, and 10 bases lay between the germline ends. The CDR3 is made up of 12 amino acids. The CDR3, as DNA: TGTGCCACCAGCCCCGAATTTCATGAGCAGTTCTTC. Translating it yields CATSPEFHEQFF.

This clonotype showed up just a few times. The chain combines TRBV7-8 with TRBJ2-2; D remains unclear. The CDR3 consists of 16 residues. Looked up from germline, CDR1 is SGHVS and CDR2 is FQNEAQ. V was trimmed by 5 bases and J by 1 base, leaving 14 bases between them. CDR3 nucleotides: TGTGCCAGCAGCCCTACCCCCAGACGGAACACCGGGGAGCTGTTTTTT. It yields the protein CASSPTPRRNTGELFF. The full variable domain, completed using reference TRBV7-8 and TRBJ2-2, is GAGVSQSPRYKVAKRGQDVALRCDPISGHVSLFWYQQALGQGPEFLTYFQNEAQLDKSGLPSDRFFAERPEGSVSTLKIQRTQQEDSAVYLCASSPTPRRNTGELFFGEGSRLTVL.

This clonotype was observed a few times. This sequence joins TRBV5-1 and TRBJ1-2, with D perhaps matching TRBD1 (6 bases). Germline V gene data show CDR1 as SGHRS and CDR2 as YFSETQ. Trimming pared 0 bases from V and 3 bases from J, leaving 9 bases between. The CDR3 loop spans 14 amino acids. The CDR3 reads CASSLAGDDYGYTF. CDR3 DNA sequence: TGCGCCAGCAGCTTGGCAGGGGATGACTATGGCTACACCTTC.

This clonotype was recorded a few times. The V call is TRBV5-1, the J call TRBJ2-1; D gene unclear. Germline lookup yields CDR1 SGHRS and CDR2 YFSETQ. V lost 2 bases, J lost 5 bases, and 8 bases lay in between. This CDR3 has 13 residues. The DNA for the CDR3 is TGCGCCAGCAGCTTCGATCCGGACAATGAGCAGTTCTTC. Its protein product is CASSFDPDNEQFF.

This clonotype has just a few counts. The chain uses TRBV18 and TRBJ1-4, with D perhaps matching TRBD1 (6 bases). The V and J ends lost 4 bases and 7 bases respectively, with 16 bases between them. The CDR3 spans 15 residues. CDR1 and CDR2 (germline): KGHSH, LQKENI. The CDR3 sequence: CASSRTGTTVEKLFF. The CDR3 DNA follows: TGTGCCAGCTCACGGACCGGGACAACGGTTGAAAAACTGTTTTTT. Looking up the rest from reference TRBV18 and TRBJ1-4 gives the full variable domain: NAGVMQNPRHLVRRRGQEARLRCSPMKGHSHVYWYRQLPEEGLKFMVYLQKENIIDESGMPKERFSAEFPKEGPSILRIQQVVRGDSAAYFCASSRTGTTVEKLFFGSGTQLSVL.

This clonotype was counted at least ten times. The chain combines TRBV3-1 with TRBJ1-1, with D possibly matching TRBD1 (5 bases). CDR1 and CDR2 (germline): LGHDT, YNNKEL (reference sequence). The ends were cut back, 1 base at V and 6 bases at J, with 9 bases in the middle. The CDR3 contains 13 residues. Here the CDR3 reads CASSQGGSAEAFF. For the CDR3, the DNA is TGTGCCAGCAGCCAAGGGGGGTCAGCTGAAGCTTTCTTT.

This clonotype was counted between two and nine times. The chain has TRBV27 and TRBJ1-2, with 7 bases matching TRBD1. The CDR3 runs 13 residues. The ends lost 3 bases at V and 2 bases at J; junction bases unmatched: 0. Germline CDR1 is MNHEY and CDR2 is SMNVEV (reference sequence). CDR3: CASSFRGNYGYTF. The CDR3 nucleotides are TGTGCCAGCAGTTTCAGGGGGAACTATGGCTACACCTTC.

The chain joins TRBV20-1 to TRBJ1-2, with D unclear. CDR1 is DFQATT, CDR2 SNEGSKA, per germline (reference sequence). With 6 bases removed from V and 2 bases from J, the gap between germline ends came to 10 bases. The CDR3 is 12 residues long. CDR3 coding DNA: TGCAGTGCCCTCACACCAAACTATGGCTACACCTTC. Protein sequence: CSALTPNYGYTF.

The V and J genes are TRBV5-1 and TRBJ2-5; D is perhaps TRBD2 (5 bases). V gave up 3 bases and J gave up 5 bases, with 14 bases separating them. Germline CDR1 reads SGHRS; CDR2 reads YFSETQ. The CDR3 contains 14 residues. CDR3 DNA: TGCGCCAGCAGCTATGGAGGACCGGGGGAGACCCAGTACTTC. Translating gives CASSYGGPGETQYF.

This clonotype has just a few counts. CDR3 nucleotide sequence: TGTGCCAGCAGTCCCCGGGGCCTGTTGGAGAAGCAGTACTTC. Its translation is CASSPRGLLEKQYF. V gene TRBV28 combines with J gene TRBJ2-7; D may match TRBD1 or TRBD2 (5 bases each). V was pared by 5 bases and J by 8 bases, with 19 bases between. Per germline, CDR1 MDHEN and CDR2 SYDVKM. The CDR3 extends over 14 amino acids.

V gene TRBV5-6 combines with J gene TRBJ2-7; D remains ambiguous. There are 15 residues in the CDR3. Germline V gives CDR1 SGHDT, CDR2 YYEEEE. Trimming stripped 2 bases from V and 0 bases from J, with 12 bases between. DNA of the CDR3: TGTGCCAGCAGCTTCTTGACACGTTACTCCTACGAGCAGTACTTC. Protein sequence: CASSFLTRYSYEQYF.

The V call is TRBV20-1, the J call TRBJ2-7; tentative D call: TRBD1 (5 bases). The germline V gene has CDR1 DFQATT and CDR2 SNEGSKA (reference sequence). V was pared by 6 bases and J by 7 bases, with 13 bases between. The CDR3 has 11 residues. The CDR3 DNA reads TGCAGTGCCGTGGAACAGGTAGAGCAGTACTTC. Its protein is CSAVEQVEQYF.

Many counts were recorded for this clonotype. This chain joins TRBV7-6 and TRBJ2-3; 7 positions agree with TRBD2. Germline V gene data show CDR1 as SGHVS and CDR2 as FNYEAQ. This CDR3 has 16 amino acids. Trimming at V came to 5 bases and at J to 3 bases, leaving 11 bases not matched to a gene. CDR3 sequence reads: CASSPQGLVLTDTQYF. The CDR3 coding sequence is TGTGCCAGCAGCCCCCAAGGACTAGTCCTAACAGATACGCAGTATTTT.

This clonotype was seen many times. This chain uses TRBV29-1 with TRBJ2-6; 9 bases agree with TRBD2. CDR3 length equals 15 residues. The germline CDR1 and CDR2 sequences are SQVTM and ANQGSEA. Trimming took 5 bases from V and 1 from J; bases not matched to a gene: 3. DNA of the CDR3: TGCAGCGTTTGTCTAGCGGGGTCTGGGGCCAACGTCCTGACTTTC. This encodes CSVCLAGSGANVLTF.

The rearrangement joins TRBV28 to TRBJ1-5; the D is unclear. CDR3 length: 15 residues. Germline lookup yields CDR1 MDHEN and CDR2 SYDVKM. V gave up 2 bases and J gave up 1 base, with 9 bases separating them. CDR3 in amino acids: CASSLGRWSNQPQHF. CDR3 sequence (DNA): TGTGCCAGCAGTTTAGGCCGGTGGAGCAATCAGCCCCAGCATTTT. The variable domain in full, with the rest retrieved from reference TRBV28 and TRBJ1-5, is DVKVTQSSRYLVKRTGEKVFLECVQDMDHENMFWYRQDPGLGLRLIYFSYDVKMKEKGDIPEGYSVSREKKERFSLILESASTNQTSMYLCASSLGRWSNQPQHFGDGTRLSIL.

This clonotype has at least ten counts. The chain has TRBV24-1 and TRBJ2-1; 10 positions agree with TRBD2. CDR3 size: 16 residues. CDR1 and CDR2 (germline): KGHDR, SFDVKD. The V gene end was trimmed by 0 bases and the J gene end by 7 bases; junction bases not matched to a gene: 5. The chain's CDR3 is CATSDLRLAGANEQFF. CDR3 DNA sequence: TGTGCCACCAGTGATTTGCGTCTAGCGGGAGCGAATGAGCAGTTCTTC.

The V call is TRBV7-2, the J call TRBJ1-2; D possibly corresponds to TRBD1 (5 bases). The CDR3 sequence is 13 residues long. With 0 bases removed from V and 12 bases from J, the gap between germline ends came to 14 bases. Germline V gene sequence: CDR1 SGHTA, CDR2 FQGNSA. DNA of the CDR3: TGTGCCAGCAGCTTAGCCGCCGCCGGAGGGGACACCTTC. This codes for CASSLAAAGGDTF.

In its sample, this clonotype was seen a few times. The chain recombines TRBV15 with TRBJ2-1, with 9 nucleotides matching TRBD2. With V trimmed by 1 base and J by 8 bases, 9 bases remained unmatched. Per the germline V gene, CDR1 is LNHNV and CDR2 is YYDKDF (reference sequence). The CDR3 is 16 residues long. The CDR3 DNA reads as TGTGCCACCAGCAGAGTTGGTCTAGCGGGAAGATATGAGCAGTTCTTC. Translation: CATSRVGLAGRYEQFF.

For this clonotype: This sequence may be a read error, since a much larger clone differs from it by one base. The chain uses TRBV29-1 and TRBJ2-1; D is ambiguous. The CDR3 spans 11 residues. Germline CDR1 SQVTM, CDR2 ANQGSEA. The V end lost 7 bases, the J end lost 10 bases, and 14 bases lay between the germline ends. The CDR3 loop is CSDRQSREQFF. The CDR3 nucleotides read TGCAGCGACCGCCAGAGTAGGGAGCAGTTCTTC.

This clonotype was seen at least ten times. J is TRBJ2-1 and V is TRBV5-1; the D gene is possibly TRBD1 (6 bases). The germline CDR1 and CDR2 sequences are SGHRS and YFSETQ. The V and J ends lost 4 bases and 6 bases respectively, with 11 bases between them. This CDR3 is built from 13 residues. In nucleotides, the CDR3 is TGCGCCAGCAGCCGCACAGGGACCAATGAGCAGTTCTTC. Its translation: CASSRTGTNEQFF.

The rearrangement uses TRBV7-6 and TRBJ2-1; 7 bases align to TRBD2. J gave up 8 bases and V 8 bases, and 6 bases lay outside the gene matches. Per the germline V gene, CDR1 is SGHVS and CDR2 is FNYEAQ. The CDR3 has 12 amino acids. The DNA for the CDR3 is TGTGCCAGCCTGGGAGGGAAGGATGAGCAGTTCTTC. This gives the protein CASLGGKDEQFF.

This clonotype appeared a few times. The chain couples TRBV5-1 to TRBJ2-7; D gene ambiguous. V dropped 5 bases and J dropped 4 bases, with 16 bases sitting between them. The CDR3 is made up of 14 amino acids. Germline loops: CDR1 SGHRS, CDR2 YFSETQ. The CDR3 is CASSSGLNGYEQYF. CDR3 sequence (DNA): TGCGCCAGCAGTTCGGGTTTAAACGGGTACGAGCAGTACTTC.

This clonotype was counted a few times. The chain is built from TRBV24-1 and TRBJ2-1; D is unclear. The CDR3 length is 15 residues. The V end lost 4 bases, the J end lost 2 bases, and 11 bases lay between the germline ends. CDR1 is KGHDR and CDR2 is SFDVKD in the germline V gene. Here the CDR3 DNA reads TGTGCCACCAGTGAGTCTTGGGGAACCTACAATGAGCAGTTCTTC. It yields the protein CATSESWGTYNEQFF.

This clonotype was found a few times. The V gene is TRBV29-1, the J gene TRBJ2-7; 9 bases line up with TRBD2. This CDR3 has 15 residues. The V and J ends lost 5 bases and 2 bases, in that order; junction bases with no gene match: 10. Germline assignment: CDR1 SQVTM and CDR2 ANQGSEA. Here the CDR3 reads CSVTGAGGPTYEQYF. CDR3 sequence (DNA): TGCAGCGTTACTGGGGCGGGAGGGCCAACCTACGAGCAGTACTTC.